This T cell receptor beta chain is from a study of T-cell memory formation after mild COVID-19. General study points: Second-wave clones that peaked on day 37 lacked confirmed SARS-CoV-2 specificity. Day 15 to 85 contracting clones showed balanced CD4/CD8; later expanders leaned CD4+.

Barcoded TCR alpha and TCR beta cDNA libraries with UMIs came from 5'RACE using constant-segment primers. In TCRdb, the 5' RACE reads were re-called with MiXCR into one record per CDR3 protein. Among 400,000 or so distinct CDR3 sequences listed, about 21% were seen once. Germline CDR1 is DFQATT and CDR2 is SNEGSKA (reference sequence). The CDR3 is made up of 17 amino acids. J was trimmed by 3 bases and V by 1 base; bases with no gene match: 13. This clonotype was counted at least ten times. Its antigen is still unknown. The receptor comes from an adult woman who had mild COVID-19 (a few samples of this study predate the infection). Cell type and time point are not known. The sequenced sample consisted of PBMCs or a T cell subset sorted from them (not recorded which). The chain is built from TRBV20-1 and TRBJ2-3, with 7 nucleotides matching TRBD1. The DNA for the CDR3 is TGCAGTGCTAGAGGGGTTTATGTAGGGGGCAGGACAGATACGCAGTATTTT. Encoded protein: CSARGVYVGGRTDTQYF.